These 4 T cell receptor beta chains share one sample of origin, sequenced in a study of T cells in Graves' hyperthyroidism and ophthalmopathy. The CDR3 regions of TCR beta were amplified from RNA transcripts. The HTBI set primed first-round TCR CDR3 RT-PCR. From the multiplex PCR reads, TCRdb called clonotypes with MiXCR, one entry per CDR3 protein. Among some 650,000 distinct CDR3 sequences listed, roughly 16% were seen once. Sequencing used blood. The receptors stem from a woman in her thirties or forties with Graves' ophthalmopathy.

There are many counts of this clonotype. This sequence joins TRBV28 and TRBJ2-3; 8 bases fit TRBD1. The germline CDR1 and CDR2 sequences are MDHEN and SYDVKM. CDR3 length: 15 residues. With V trimmed by 9 bases and J by 0 bases, 8 bases remained unmatched. CDR3 residues: CASHLGQGSTDTQYF. CDR3 bases: TGTGCCAGTCACCTCGGACAGGGTAGCACAGATACGCAGTATTTT.

A note on this clonotype: One base away lies a much larger clone, so this may be a sequencing read error. The chain carries TRBV6-2 or TRBV6-3 and TRBJ2-1; D may be TRBD1 or TRBD2 (5 bases each). The CDR3 loop spans 13 amino acids. V was clipped by 7 bases and J by 5 bases, with 12 bases between them. The germline V gene has CDR1 MNHEY and CDR2 SVGEGT. The CDR3 loop reads CASTTGDHNEQFF. The CDR3 DNA follows: TGTGCCAGCACCACCGGGGACCACAATGAGCAGTTCTTC.

This clonotype was recorded many times. The rearrangement joins TRBV20-1 to TRBJ2-1; D not resolved. The CDR3 runs 13 residues. V lost 3 bases and J 4 bases, leaving 10 bases between the germline ends. CDR1 and CDR2 from the germline V gene are DFQATT and SNEGSKA (reference sequence). CDR3 region: CSARSRAYNEQFF. The CDR3 coding sequence is TGCAGTGCTAGGAGTAGGGCATACAATGAGCAGTTCTTC.

Ten or more counts support this clonotype. The chain combines TRBV30 with TRBJ1-1; D is unresolved. The CDR3 runs to 10 residues. CDR1 and CDR2 (germline): GTSNPN, SVGIG (reference sequence). Trimming took 5 bases from V and 7 from J, leaving 8 bases between them. The DNA for the CDR3 is TGTGCCTGGGGAGACGGTGAAGCTTTCTTT. Amino acids: CAWGDGEAFF.